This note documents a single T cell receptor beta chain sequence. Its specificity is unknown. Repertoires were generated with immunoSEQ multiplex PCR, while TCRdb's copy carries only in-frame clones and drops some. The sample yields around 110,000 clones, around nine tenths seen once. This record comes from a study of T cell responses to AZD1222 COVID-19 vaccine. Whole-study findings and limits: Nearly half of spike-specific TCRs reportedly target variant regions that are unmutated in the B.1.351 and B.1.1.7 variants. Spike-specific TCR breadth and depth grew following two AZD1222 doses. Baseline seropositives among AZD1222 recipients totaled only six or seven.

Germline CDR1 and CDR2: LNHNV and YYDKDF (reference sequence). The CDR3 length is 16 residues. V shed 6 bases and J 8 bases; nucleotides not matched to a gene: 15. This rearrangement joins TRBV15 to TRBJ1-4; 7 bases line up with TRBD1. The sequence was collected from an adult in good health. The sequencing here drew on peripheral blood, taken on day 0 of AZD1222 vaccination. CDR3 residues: CATSRVGNGQDEKLFF. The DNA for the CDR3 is TGTGCCACCAGTCGGGTGGGGAACGGACAGGACGAAAAACTGTTTTTT.